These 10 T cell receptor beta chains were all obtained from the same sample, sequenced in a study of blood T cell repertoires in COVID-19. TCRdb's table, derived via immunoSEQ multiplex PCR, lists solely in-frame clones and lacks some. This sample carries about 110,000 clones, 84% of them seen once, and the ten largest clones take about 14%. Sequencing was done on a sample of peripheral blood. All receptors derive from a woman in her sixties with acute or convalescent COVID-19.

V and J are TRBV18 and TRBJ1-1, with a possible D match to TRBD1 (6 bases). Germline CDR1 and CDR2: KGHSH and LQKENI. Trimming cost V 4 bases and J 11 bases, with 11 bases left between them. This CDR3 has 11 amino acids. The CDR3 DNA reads TGTGCCAGCTCACTTGAGGGGGATGCTTTCTTT. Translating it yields CASSLEGDAFF.

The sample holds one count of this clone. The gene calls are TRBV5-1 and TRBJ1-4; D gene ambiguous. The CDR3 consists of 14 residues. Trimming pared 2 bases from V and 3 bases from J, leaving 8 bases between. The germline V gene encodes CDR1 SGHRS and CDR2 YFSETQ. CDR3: CASSLQTPNEKLFF. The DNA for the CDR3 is TGCGCCAGCAGCTTACAGACACCTAATGAAAAACTGTTTTTT.

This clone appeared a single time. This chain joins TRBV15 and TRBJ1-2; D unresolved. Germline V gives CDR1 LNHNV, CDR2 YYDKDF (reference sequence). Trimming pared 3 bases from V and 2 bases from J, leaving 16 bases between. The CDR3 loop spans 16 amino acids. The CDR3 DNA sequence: TGTGCCACCAGCAGGCACGATACGGTCCCCAACTATGGCTACACCTTC. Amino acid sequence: CATSRHDTVPNYGYTF.

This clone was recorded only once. The CDR3 loop is CASSQSGTAAPNYGYTF. CDR3 nucleotide sequence: TGCGCCAGCAGTCAATCCGGGACAGCCGCCCCAAACTATGGCTACACCTTC. The genes are TRBV5-1 and TRBJ1-2, with TRBD1 matching over 7 bases. The CDR3 is 17 amino acids. The trim removed 5 bases at V and 2 bases at J, leaving 15 bases unmatched. Per the germline V gene, CDR1 is SGHRS and CDR2 is YFSETQ. The full variable domain, with the rest looked up from reference TRBV5-1 and TRBJ1-2, is KAGVTQTPRYLIKTRGQQVTLSCSPISGHRSVSWYQQTPGQGLQFLFEYFSETQRNKGNFPGRFSGRQFSNSRSEMNVSTLELGDSALYLCASSQSGTAAPNYGYTFGSGTRLTVV.

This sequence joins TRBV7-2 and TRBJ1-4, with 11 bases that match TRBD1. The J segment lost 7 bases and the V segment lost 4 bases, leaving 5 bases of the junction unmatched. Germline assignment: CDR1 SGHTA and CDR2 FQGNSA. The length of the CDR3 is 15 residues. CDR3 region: CASSYAGTGGEKLFF. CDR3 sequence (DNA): TGTGCCAGCAGCTACGCCGGGACAGGGGGTGAAAAACTGTTTTTT.

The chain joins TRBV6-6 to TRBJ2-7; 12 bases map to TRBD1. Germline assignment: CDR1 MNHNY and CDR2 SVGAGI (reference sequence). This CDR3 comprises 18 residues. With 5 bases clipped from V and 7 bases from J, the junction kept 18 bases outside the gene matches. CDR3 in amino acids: CASSRLLRWGQGAGEQYF. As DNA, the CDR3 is TGTGCCAGCAGTCGACTCCTCCGTTGGGGACAGGGGGCGGGAGAGCAGTACTTC.

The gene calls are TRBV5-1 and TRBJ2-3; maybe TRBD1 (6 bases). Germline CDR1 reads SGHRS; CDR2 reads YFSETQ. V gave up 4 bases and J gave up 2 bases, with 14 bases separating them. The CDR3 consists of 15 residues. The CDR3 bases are TGCGCCAGCAGCGACCCGGGACAACCCACAGATACGCAGTATTTT. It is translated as CASSDPGQPTDTQYF.

The CDR3, as DNA: TGTGCCAGCAGTTTTCAAAACTACGAGCAGTACTTC. Residues: CASSFQNYEQYF. This chain connects TRBV28 to TRBJ2-7; D remains unclear. The CDR3 totals 12 residues. Germline CDR1 MDHEN, CDR2 SYDVKM. V dropped 3 bases and J dropped 3 bases, with 6 bases sitting between them.

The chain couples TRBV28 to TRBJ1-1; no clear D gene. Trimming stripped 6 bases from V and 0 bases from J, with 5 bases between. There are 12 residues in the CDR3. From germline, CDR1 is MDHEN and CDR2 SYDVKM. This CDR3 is CASRSVNTEAFF. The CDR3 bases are TGTGCCAGCAGATCAGTGAACACTGAAGCTTTCTTT.

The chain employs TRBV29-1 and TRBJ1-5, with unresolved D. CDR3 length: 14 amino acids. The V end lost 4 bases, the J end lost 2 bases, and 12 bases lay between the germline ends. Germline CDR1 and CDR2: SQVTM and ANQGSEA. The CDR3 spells CSVALAGRNQPQHF. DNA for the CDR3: TGCAGCGTTGCTTTGGCGGGTCGCAATCAGCCCCAGCATTTT.